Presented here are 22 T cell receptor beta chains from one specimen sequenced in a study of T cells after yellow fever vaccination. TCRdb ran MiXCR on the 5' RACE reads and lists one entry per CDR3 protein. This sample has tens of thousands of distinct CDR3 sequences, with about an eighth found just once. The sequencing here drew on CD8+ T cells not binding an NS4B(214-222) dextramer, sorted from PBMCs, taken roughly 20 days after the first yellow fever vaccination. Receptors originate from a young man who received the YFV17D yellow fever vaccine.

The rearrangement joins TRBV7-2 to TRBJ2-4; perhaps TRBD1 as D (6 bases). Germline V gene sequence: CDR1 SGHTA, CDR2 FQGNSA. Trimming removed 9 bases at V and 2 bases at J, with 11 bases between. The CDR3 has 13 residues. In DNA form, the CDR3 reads TGTGCCAGTCAGGACAGTTCCAAAAACATTCAGTACTTC. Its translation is CASQDSSKNIQYF.

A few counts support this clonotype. As DNA, the CDR3 is TGTGCCAGCAGTCCAGCAGGGCTGGGAACTGAAGCTTTCTTT. Translating it yields CASSPAGLGTEAFF. The rearrangement links TRBV2 to TRBJ1-1, with a weak D call TRBD1 (5 bases). V was pared by 5 bases and J by 5 bases, with 15 bases between. Germline V gives CDR1 SNHLY, CDR2 FYNNEI. This CDR3 region has 14 residues.

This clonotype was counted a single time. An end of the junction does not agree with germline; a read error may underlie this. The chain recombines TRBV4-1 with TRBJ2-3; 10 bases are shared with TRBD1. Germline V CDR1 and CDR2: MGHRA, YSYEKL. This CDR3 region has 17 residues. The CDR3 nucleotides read TGCGTCAGCAGCCCGATCCTTGGACAGGGGGGCGCAGATACGCAGTATTTT. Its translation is CVSSPILGQGGADTQYF.

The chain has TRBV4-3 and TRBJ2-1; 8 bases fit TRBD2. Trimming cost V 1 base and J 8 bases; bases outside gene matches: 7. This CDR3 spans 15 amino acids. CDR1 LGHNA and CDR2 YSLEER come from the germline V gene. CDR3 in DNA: TGCGCCAGCAGCCAAGCGAACGGGGGGGCCCATGAGCAGTTCTTC. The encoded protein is CASSQANGGAHEQFF.

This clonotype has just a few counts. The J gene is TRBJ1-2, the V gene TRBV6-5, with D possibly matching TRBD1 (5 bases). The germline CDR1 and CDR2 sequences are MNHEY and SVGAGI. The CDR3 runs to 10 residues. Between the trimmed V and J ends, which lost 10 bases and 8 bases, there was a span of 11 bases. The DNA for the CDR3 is TGTGCCACCTGGGGGGAGGGCTACACCTTC. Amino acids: CATWGEGYTF.

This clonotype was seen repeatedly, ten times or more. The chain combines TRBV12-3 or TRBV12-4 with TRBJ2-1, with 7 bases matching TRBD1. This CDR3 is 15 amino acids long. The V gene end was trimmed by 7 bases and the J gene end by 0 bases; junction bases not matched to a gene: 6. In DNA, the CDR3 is TGTGCCAGCACCCTCGGACAGGACTCCTACAATGAGCAGTTCTTC. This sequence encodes CASTLGQDSYNEQFF.

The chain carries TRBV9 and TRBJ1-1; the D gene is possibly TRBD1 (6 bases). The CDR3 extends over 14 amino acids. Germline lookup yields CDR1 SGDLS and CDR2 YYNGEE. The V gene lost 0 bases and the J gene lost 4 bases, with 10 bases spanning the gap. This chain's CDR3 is CASSVGGGSTEAFF. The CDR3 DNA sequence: TGTGCCAGCAGCGTAGGGGGGGGCAGCACTGAAGCTTTCTTT.

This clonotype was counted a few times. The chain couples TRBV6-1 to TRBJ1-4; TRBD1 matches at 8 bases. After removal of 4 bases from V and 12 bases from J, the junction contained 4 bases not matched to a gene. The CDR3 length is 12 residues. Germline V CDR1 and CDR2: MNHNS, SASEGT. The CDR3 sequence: CASSGTGNQLFF. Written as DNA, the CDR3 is TGTGCCAGCAGTGGGACAGGGAATCAACTGTTTTTT.

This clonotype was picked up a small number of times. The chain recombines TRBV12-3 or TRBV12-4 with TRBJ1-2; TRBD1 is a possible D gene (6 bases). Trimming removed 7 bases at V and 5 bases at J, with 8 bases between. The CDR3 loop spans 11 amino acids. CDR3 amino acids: CASTQGYGYTF. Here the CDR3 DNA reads TGTGCCAGCACCCAGGGGTATGGCTACACCTTC.

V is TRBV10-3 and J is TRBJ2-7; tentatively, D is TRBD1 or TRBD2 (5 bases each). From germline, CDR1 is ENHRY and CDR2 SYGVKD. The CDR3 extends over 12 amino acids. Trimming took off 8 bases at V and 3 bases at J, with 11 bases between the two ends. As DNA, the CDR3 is TGTGCCATCGGGGGTGTCCGCTACGAGCAGTACTTC. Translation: CAIGGVRYEQYF.

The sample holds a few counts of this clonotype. The CDR3 region is CASSQDLASQFF. Written as DNA, the CDR3 is TGTGCCAGCAGCCAAGATCTAGCGTCACAGTTCTTC. The genes are TRBV14 and TRBJ2-1, with D perhaps matching TRBD2 (6 bases). The germline V gene encodes CDR1 SGHDN and CDR2 FVKESK. The V end lost 0 bases, the J end lost 13 bases, and 10 bases lay between the germline ends. This CDR3 contains 12 residues.

The CDR3 DNA reads TGCGCCAGCAGCCAGACGGCCGTCACAGATACGCAGTATTTT. Its protein is CASSQTAVTDTQYF. V is TRBV4-1 and J is TRBJ2-3; D is undetermined. Trimming removed 3 bases from V and 2 bases from J, with 9 bases in between. The CDR3 is 14 amino acids. Germline CDR1 and CDR2: MGHRA and YSYEKL.

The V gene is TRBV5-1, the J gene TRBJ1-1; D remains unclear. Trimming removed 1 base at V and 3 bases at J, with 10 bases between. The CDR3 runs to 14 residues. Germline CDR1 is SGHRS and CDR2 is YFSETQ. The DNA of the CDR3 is TGCGCCAGCAGCTTGAACGTGGGAGACACTGAAGCTTTCTTT. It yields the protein CASSLNVGDTEAFF. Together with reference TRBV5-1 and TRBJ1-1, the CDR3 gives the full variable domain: KAGVTQTPRYLIKTRGQQVTLSCSPISGHRSVSWYQQTPGQGLQFLFEYFSETQRNKGNFPGRFSGRQFSNSRSEMNVSTLELGDSALYLCASSLNVGDTEAFFGQGTRLTVV.

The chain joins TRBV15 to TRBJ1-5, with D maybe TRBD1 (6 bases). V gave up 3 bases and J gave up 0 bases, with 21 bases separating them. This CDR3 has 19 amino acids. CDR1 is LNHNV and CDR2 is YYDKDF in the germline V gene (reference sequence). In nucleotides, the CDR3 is TGTGCCACCAGCAGCCCATTTTTGACAGGAGCTTATAGCAATCAGCCCCAGCATTTT. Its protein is CATSSPFLTGAYSNQPQHF. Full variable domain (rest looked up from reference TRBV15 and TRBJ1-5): DAMVIQNPRYQVTQFGKPVTLSCSQTLNHNVMYWYQQKSSQAPKLLFHYYDKDFNNEADTPDNFQSRRPNTSFCFLDIRSPGLGDTAMYLCATSSPFLTGAYSNQPQHFGDGTRLSIL.

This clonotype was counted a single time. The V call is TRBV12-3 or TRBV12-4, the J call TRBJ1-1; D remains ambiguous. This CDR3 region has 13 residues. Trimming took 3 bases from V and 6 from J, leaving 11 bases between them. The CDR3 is CASSFGPDAEAFF. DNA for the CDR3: TGTGCCAGCAGTTTCGGGCCGGACGCTGAAGCTTTCTTT.

For the CDR3, the DNA is TGTGCCAGCAGCCCAGGGGTTCCGGCCACCGGGGAGCTGTTTTTT. It yields the protein CASSPGVPATGELFF. The rearrangement uses TRBV6-1 and TRBJ2-2, with D maybe TRBD1 (6 bases). CDR3 size: 15 residues. The germline gives CDR1 MNHNS, CDR2 SASEGT. Deletions cut 6 bases from V and 4 bases from J, with 15 bases between.

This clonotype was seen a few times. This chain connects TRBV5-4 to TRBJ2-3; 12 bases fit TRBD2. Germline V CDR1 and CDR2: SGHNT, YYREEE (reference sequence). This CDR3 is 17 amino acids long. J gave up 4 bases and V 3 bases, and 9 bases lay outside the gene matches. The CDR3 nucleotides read TGTGCCAGCAGCTCAGGACTAGCGGGGAGTCTGGCAGATACGCAGTATTTT. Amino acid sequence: CASSSGLAGSLADTQYF.

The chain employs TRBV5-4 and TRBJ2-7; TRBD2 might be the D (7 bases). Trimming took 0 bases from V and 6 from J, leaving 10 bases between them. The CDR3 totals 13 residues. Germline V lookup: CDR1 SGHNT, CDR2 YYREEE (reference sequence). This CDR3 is CASSLEGGLEQYV. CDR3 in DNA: TGTGCCAGCAGCTTGGAGGGGGGGCTCGAGCAGTACGTC.

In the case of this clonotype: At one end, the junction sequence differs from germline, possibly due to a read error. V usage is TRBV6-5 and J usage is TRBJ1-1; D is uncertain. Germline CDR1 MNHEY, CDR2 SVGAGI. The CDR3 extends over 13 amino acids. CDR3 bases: TGTGCCAGCACTTACTCGACGGACTCTGAAGCTTTCTTT. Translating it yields CASTYSTDSEAFF.

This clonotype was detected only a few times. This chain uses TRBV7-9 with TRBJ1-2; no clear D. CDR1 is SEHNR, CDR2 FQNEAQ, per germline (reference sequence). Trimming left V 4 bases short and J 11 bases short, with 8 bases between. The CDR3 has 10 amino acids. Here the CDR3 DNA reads TGTGCCAGCAGCTCGGGGTCGTACACCTTC. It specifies CASSSGSYTF.

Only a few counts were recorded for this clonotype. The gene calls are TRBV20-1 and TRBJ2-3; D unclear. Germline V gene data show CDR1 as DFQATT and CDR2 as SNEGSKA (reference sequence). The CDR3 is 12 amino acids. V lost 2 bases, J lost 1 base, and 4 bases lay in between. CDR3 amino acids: CSARLGTDTQYF. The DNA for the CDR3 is TGCAGTGCTAGATTAGGCACAGATACGCAGTATTTT.

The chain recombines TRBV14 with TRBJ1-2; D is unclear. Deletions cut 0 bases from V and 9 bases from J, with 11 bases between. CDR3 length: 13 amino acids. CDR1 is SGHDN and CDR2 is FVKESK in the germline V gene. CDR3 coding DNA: TGTGCCAGCAGCCAAGAAGATCAGGTCCGCTACACCTTC. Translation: CASSQEDQVRYTF.